This T cell receptor beta chain was profiled in a study of Ad26.COV2.S vaccination and SARS-CoV-2 variants. The treatment was: about 20 received Ad26.COV2.S at low or high dose, single or two shots; five or six received placebo; per-sample allocation not given. Day 63 after the first vaccine or placebo injection was the time point for sampling. The method was immunoSEQ multiplex PCR; TCRdb's version includes in-frame clones alone and lacks a portion of them. The table shows hundreds of thousands of clones, with 80% to 90% occurring only once. In its sample, this clone was seen once. This TCR was recovered from a person aged 18 to 65 who received the Ad26.COV2.S COVID-19 vaccine or a placebo. The input for sequencing was peripheral blood, taken in a trial of Ad26.COV2.S vaccine versus placebo.

CDR3: CASSLVGAAQETQYF. CDR3 nucleotide sequence: TGTGCCAGCAGTCTGGTTGGAGCGGCCCAAGAGACCCAGTACTTC. V is TRBV5-6 and J is TRBJ2-5; D is perhaps TRBD2 (5 bases). CDR3 length: 15 amino acids. The V and J ends lost 5 bases and 1 base respectively, with 15 bases between them. CDR1 and CDR2 (germline): SGHDT, YYEEEE.